The next 21 T cell receptor beta chains were all read from a single sample in a study of blood T cell repertoires in COVID-19. This table comes from immunoSEQ multiplex PCR, and its TCRdb copy is limited to in-frame clones, with some not included. The sample holds 55,000 to 95,000 clones, approximately 80% seen once. Sequencing input: peripheral blood. The source of these receptors is a woman aged 70-85 years with acute or convalescent COVID-19.

This chain's CDR3 is CASSEVGGRGTEAFF. CDR3 nucleotides: TGTGCCAGCAGTGAAGTAGGGGGCCGGGGCACTGAAGCTTTCTTT. The chain employs TRBV25-1 and TRBJ1-1, with TRBD1 matching 7 bases. The CDR3 has 15 residues. Germline V gene sequence: CDR1 MGHDK, CDR2 SYGVNS. The V and J ends lost 2 bases and 4 bases, in that order; junction bases with no gene match: 7.

This chain joins TRBV28 and TRBJ1-1; 7 nucleotides agree with TRBD1. Germline loops: CDR1 MDHEN, CDR2 SYDVKM. The CDR3 is made up of 14 amino acids. V was clipped by 4 bases and J by 3 bases; unmatched bases: 5. The CDR3 DNA follows: TGTGCCAGCAGTTCCCGGACAGGTTACACTGAAGCTTTCTTT. This codes for CASSSRTGYTEAFF.

This sequence joins TRBV4-1 and TRBJ2-1, with TRBD1 identical over 7 bases. CDR1 is MGHRA, CDR2 YSYEKL, per germline. V shed 1 base and J 5 bases; nucleotides not matched to a gene: 2. There are 14 residues in the CDR3. This chain's CDR3 is CASSQGTGDNEQFF. In DNA, the CDR3 is TGCGCCAGCAGCCAAGGAACAGGGGACAATGAGCAGTTCTTC.

This clone showed up just a few times. This chain connects TRBV4-1 to TRBJ2-6, with D tentatively TRBD2 (5 bases). This CDR3 is 17 amino acids long. Trimming took 6 bases from V and 2 from J, leaving 17 bases between them. Germline CDR1 MGHRA, CDR2 YSYEKL. The CDR3 loop is CASSLALRITGANVLTF. The CDR3 coding sequence is TGCGCCAGCAGTCTAGCATTGCGTATCACTGGGGCCAACGTCCTGACTTTC.

The genes are TRBV19 and TRBJ1-1; 8 bases agree with TRBD1. There are 15 residues in the CDR3. V was clipped by 4 bases and J by 6 bases; unmatched bases: 10. Per the germline V gene, CDR1 is LNHDA and CDR2 is SQIVND (reference sequence). DNA of the CDR3: TGTGCCAGTAGTAGTTTCCAGGGGGCATTCGCTGAAGCTTTCTTT. Protein sequence: CASSSFQGAFAEAFF.

This sequence joins TRBV7-9 and TRBJ2-2; 7 nucleotides agree with TRBD1. This CDR3 comprises 12 residues. Looked up from germline, CDR1 is SEHNR and CDR2 is FQNEAQ (reference sequence). V dropped 5 bases and J dropped 11; count of bases not matched to a gene: 5. The CDR3, as DNA: TGTGCCAGCAGCATCGGGACAGAAGAGCTGTTTTTT. It translates to CASSIGTEELFF.

The chain couples TRBV6-1 to TRBJ2-5; 15 bases fit TRBD2. V trimming: 4 bases; J trimming: 4 bases; junction bases outside the gene matches: 7. The length of the CDR3 is 17 residues. The V gene's germline CDR1 is MNHNS and CDR2 SASEGT. Here the CDR3 DNA reads TGTGCCAGCAGTGGGGGATGGACTAGCGGGAGGGCAGAGACCCAGTACTTC. Protein product: CASSGGWTSGRAETQYF.

The chain uses TRBV28 and TRBJ2-5; 11 positions match TRBD2. The ends lost 6 bases at V and 3 bases at J; junction bases unmatched: 12. Germline CDR1 reads MDHEN; CDR2 reads SYDVKM. The CDR3 covers 17 residues. This CDR3 is CASSSSVSGRGEETQYF. The CDR3 coding sequence is TGTGCCAGCAGCTCCTCTGTTAGCGGGAGGGGGGAAGAGACCCAGTACTTC.

The chain employs TRBV28 and TRBJ1-4, with D perhaps TRBD1 (5 bases). The CDR3 totals 14 residues. Per the germline V gene, CDR1 is MDHEN and CDR2 is SYDVKM. V lost 11 bases and J 4 bases, leaving 17 bases between the germline ends. The DNA of the CDR3 is TGTGCCGGACAAAGCGCCGGGGGTAATGAAAAACTGTTTTTT. It codes for CAGQSAGGNEKLFF. Variable domain in full (rest from reference TRBV28 and TRBJ1-4): DVKVTQSSRYLVKRTGEKVFLECVQDMDHENMFWYRQDPGLGLRLIYFSYDVKMKEKGDIPEGYSVSREKKERFSLILESASTNQTSMYLCAGQSAGGNEKLFFGSGTQLSVL.

This chain uses TRBV3-1 (or the pseudogene TRBV3-2) with TRBJ1-6; D not certain. This CDR3 has 13 residues. The germline V and J ends were trimmed by 3 bases and 6 bases, with 6 bases remaining between them. Germline V gene sequence: CDR1 LGHDT, CDR2 YNNKEL (reference sequence). The CDR3 spells CASSQSFNSPLHF. The DNA of the CDR3 is TGTGCCAGCAGCCAGTCTTTTAATTCACCCCTCCACTTT.

The rearrangement uses TRBV2 and TRBJ2-4; 8 nucleotides align to TRBD1. The CDR3 has 13 residues. Per the germline V gene, CDR1 is SNHLY and CDR2 is FYNNEI. V was clipped by 5 bases and J by 5 bases; unmatched bases: 2. The CDR3 nucleotides are TGTGCCAGCAGTCGACAGGGGCAAAACATTCAGTACTTC. It codes for CASSRQGQNIQYF. Looking up the rest from reference TRBV2 and TRBJ2-4 gives the full variable domain: EPEVTQTPSHQVTQMGQEVILRCVPISNHLYFYWYRQILGQKVEFLVSFYNNEISEKSEIFDDQFSVERPDGSNFTLKIRSTKLEDSAMYFCASSRQGQNIQYFGAGTRLSVL.

J is TRBJ2-1 and V is TRBV19; D possibly corresponds to TRBD2 (6 bases). CDR1 and CDR2 from the germline V gene are LNHDA and SQIVND (reference sequence). The CDR3 sequence is 16 residues long. V was cut by 1 base and J by 2 bases, with 12 bases left in between. CDR3 sequence reads: CASSIAQGGTYNEQFF. CDR3 DNA sequence: TGTGCCAGTAGTATAGCTCAGGGAGGAACCTACAATGAGCAGTTCTTC.

This sequence joins TRBV7-9 and TRBJ2-3, with TRBD1 as a possible D gene (6 bases). V dropped 5 bases and J dropped 6 bases, with 15 bases sitting between them. Germline-derived CDR1 and CDR2 are SEHNR and FQNEAQ (reference sequence). CDR3 length: 14 residues. DNA of the CDR3: TGTGCCAGCAGCACAAACAGGGACGGGGATACGCAGTATTTT. It specifies CASSTNRDGDTQYF.

The V and J genes are TRBV12-5 and TRBJ1-5, with a possible D match to TRBD1 (5 bases). This CDR3 contains 14 residues. V dropped 7 bases and J dropped 0 bases, with 10 bases sitting between them. Per germline, CDR1 LGHNT and CDR2 FRNRAP. The DNA of the CDR3 is TGTGCTAGTGCCTGGGGGGATAGCAATCAGCCCCAGCATTTT. It translates to CASAWGDSNQPQHF.

The chain employs TRBV18 and TRBJ1-5; the D gene is possibly TRBD1 (6 bases). Trimming removed 3 bases from V and 0 bases from J, with 9 bases in between. CDR1 and CDR2 from the germline V gene are KGHSH and LQKENI. The CDR3 is made up of 15 amino acids. In DNA, the CDR3 is TGTGCCAGCTCACCGTCGGGACATAGCAATCAGCCCCAGCATTTT. Translating it yields CASSPSGHSNQPQHF.

CDR3 nucleotide sequence: TGTGCCAGCTCACCATCACAGGGCATTGAAGCTTTCTTT. It encodes CASSPSQGIEAFF. The V and J genes are TRBV18 and TRBJ1-1, with D maybe TRBD1 (6 bases). Germline CDR1 and CDR2: KGHSH and LQKENI. The ends were cut back, 2 bases at V and 7 bases at J, with 11 bases in the middle. The CDR3 totals 13 residues.

V is TRBV5-4 and J is TRBJ2-1; weak D call: TRBD1 (5 bases). CDR1 is SGHNT and CDR2 is YYREEE in the germline V gene (reference sequence). With 0 bases removed from V and 3 bases from J, the gap between germline ends came to 10 bases. The CDR3 runs 15 residues. The CDR3 loop reads CASSLVQGSYNEQFF. DNA for the CDR3: TGTGCCAGCAGCTTGGTGCAGGGTAGCTACAATGAGCAGTTCTTC.

CDR3 in amino acids: CSVGLRTEAFF. The CDR3, as DNA: TGCAGCGTGGGCCTTCGGACTGAAGCTTTCTTT. The chain employs TRBV29-1 and TRBJ1-1; D unresolved. Germline V gives CDR1 SQVTM, CDR2 ANQGSEA. V gave up 6 bases and J gave up 5 bases, with 10 bases separating them. The CDR3 length is 11 residues.

The rearrangement links TRBV24-1 to TRBJ2-1; the D gene is possibly TRBD1 (7 bases). The ends were cut back, 3 bases at V and 5 bases at J, with 16 bases in the middle. Germline values: CDR1 KGHDR, CDR2 SFDVKD. This CDR3 has 16 residues. The CDR3 loop reads CATSDPGGRTDNEQFF. Here the CDR3 DNA reads TGTGCCACCAGTGATCCAGGGGGGAGGACGGACAATGAGCAGTTCTTC.

V usage is TRBV3-1 (or the pseudogene TRBV3-2) and J usage is TRBJ2-3; D is possibly TRBD2 (5 bases). Germline V lookup: CDR1 LGHDT, CDR2 YNNKEL (reference sequence). V lost 4 bases and J 1 base, leaving 15 bases between the germline ends. The length of the CDR3 is 16 residues. The CDR3 DNA reads as TGTGCCAGCAGCCGGCGTATAGCGCTTCGCACAGATACGCAGTATTTT. This gives the protein CASSRRIALRTDTQYF.

V gene TRBV11-2 combines with J gene TRBJ2-7; D may be TRBD1 (6 bases). The CDR3 runs to 15 residues. The V gene's germline CDR1 is SGHAT and CDR2 FQNNGV. Trimming took off 6 bases at V and 3 bases at J, with 18 bases between the two ends. The CDR3 coding sequence is TGTGCCAGCAGAACACCTAGGACAGACGACTACGAGCAGTACTTC. Its translation is CASRTPRTDDYEQYF.